This TCR beta chain was observed in a study of T cells after yellow fever vaccination. Concerning this clonotype itself: Its antigen is as yet unknown.

CDR1 and CDR2 (germline): SEHNR, FQNEAQ (reference sequence). V lost 0 bases and J lost 0, with 15 bases in between. This CDR3 is 18 amino acids long. Findings of the study overall: Peaking faster, on day 5 versus 15, the secondary response was nonetheless weaker. There was a possibility that FACS-sorted repertoires contained abundant clonotypes contaminating from the bulk population. Boosting was followed by the reappearance of most primary-vaccination clones (just under 97% CD4, around 90% CD8).

TCRdb used MiXCR to reprocess the 5' RACE reads, holding one entry per CDR3 protein. The repertoire holds under 150,000 distinct CDR3 sequences, with roughly 15% as singletons. Sequenced material: CD8+ T cells sorted from PBMCs, taken 5 days after the yellow fever booster vaccination. The J gene is TRBJ2-1, the V gene TRBV7-9, with a weak D call TRBD1 (5 bases). This TCR derives from a man between 18 and 35 years old who received the YFV17D yellow fever vaccine. CDR3 sequence reads: CASSLAPGHRSSYNEQFF. The CDR3 nucleotides read TGTGCCAGCAGCTTAGCGCCTGGACACAGGAGCTCCTACAATGAGCAGTTCTTC.